This entry concerns a single TCR beta chain. This entry belongs to a study of cytomegalovirus exposure and HLA in healthy donors. PCR was performed using 60 Vbeta and 13 Jbeta primers. Some clones are missing from TCRdb's copy, which holds only in-frame ones; the method was immunoSEQ multiplex PCR. The profile shows under 200,000 clones, around 75% of them singletons. CDR3 length: 13 residues. Germline lookup yields CDR1 ENHRY and CDR2 SYGVKD. V trimming: 7 bases; J trimming: 3 bases; junction bases outside the gene matches: 1. The TCR originated in a male donor in good health and CMV-seronegative. The chain uses TRBV10-3 and TRBJ2-5, with 11 nucleotides matching TRBD1. The specimen sequenced was PBMCs. The chain's CDR3 is CAIKGQGEETQYF. In DNA, the CDR3 is TGTGCCATCAAGGGACAGGGGGAAGAGACCCAGTACTTC.